These T cell receptor beta chains were read from a single sample in a study of cytotoxic CD8 clonotypes in ibrutinib-treated CLL. Produced via immunoSEQ multiplex PCR; TCRdb's table is partial and in-frame only. This table holds hundreds of thousands of clones, over 65% found once. Specimen: PBMCs, collected after 12 months of ibrutinib treatment. The receptors stem from a human donor with chronic lymphocytic leukemia. CDR3s include the opening cysteine and the closing phenylalanine or tryptophan. D genes are given only for firm matches. Some rows mark clone size as missing; the rest say once, few, many or name a class of expanded clone.

>NA|TRBV30|NA|TRBJ1-2
CAWTKGIRDYGYTF
TGTGCCTGGACAAAAGGGATCCGCGACTATGGCTACACCTTC
>few|TRBV29-1|NA|TRBJ1-1
CSGTKGENTEAFF
TGCAGCGGTACAAAGGGGGAGAACACTGAAGCTTTCTTT
>NA|TRBV6-6|TRBD1|TRBJ2-2
CASSYQGQLSQFF
TGTGCCAGCAGTTACCAGGGACAGTTGAGTCAGTTTTTT
>NA|TRBV30|NA|TRBJ2-2
CAWNPGSTGELFF
TGTGCCTGGAACCCGGGATCCACCGGGGAGCTGTTTTTT
>once|TRBV29-1|TRBD2|TRBJ2-1
CSAPLAGSYNEQFF
TGCAGCGCCCCACTAGCGGGCTCCTACAATGAGCAGTTCTTC
>NA|TRBV27|NA|TRBJ1-4
CASSPARRVGVEKLFF
TGTGCCAGCAGCCCCGCCCGTAGGGTTGGGGTTGAAAAACTGTTTTTT
>NA|TRBV28|NA|TRBJ2-7
CASSLQGSTAYEQYF
TGTGCCAGCAGTTTGCAGGGTTCGACAGCCTACGAGCAGTACTTC
>NA|TRBV6-6|NA|TRBJ2-2
CASRGQYTGELFF
TGTGCCAGCAGAGGACAGTACACCGGGGAGCTGTTTTTT
>NA|TRBV5-4|TRBD1|TRBJ1-2
CASSRPDRVNYGYTF
TGTGCCAGCAGCCGACCAGACAGGGTTAACTATGGCTACACCTTC
>NA|TRBV4-2|NA|TRBJ2-7
CASRAWLEGYEQYF
TGTGCCAGCAGGGCGTGGCTAGAGGGATACGAGCAGTACTTC
>NA|TRBV6-5|NA|TRBJ1-5
CASRSGGEPQHF
TGTGCCAGTAGGTCGGGCGGAGAGCCCCAGCATTTT
>NA|TRBV6-5|NA|TRBJ2-2
CASSYWASNTGELFF
TGTGCCAGCAGTTACTGGGCGTCGAACACCGGGGAGCTGTTTTTT
>NA|TRBV7-2|NA|TRBJ2-7
CASSGFSSYEQYF
TGTGCCAGCAGCGGCTTTTCTTCTTACGAGCAGTACTTC
>NA|TRBV7-2|NA|TRBJ2-5
CASSPFFETQYF
TGTGCCAGCAGCCCCTTTTTCGAGACCCAGTACTTC
>NA|TRBV30|NA|TRBJ2-1
CAWRAGFYNEQFF
TGTGCCTGGAGGGCGGGATTTTACAATGAGCAGTTCTTC
>NA|TRBV6-5|NA|TRBJ1-2
CASSWARPNYGYTF
TGTGCCAGCAGCTGGGCCCGGCCCAACTATGGCTATACCTTC
>once|TRBV10-3|TRBD1|TRBJ1-2
CAISEDRGPYGYTF
TGTGCCATCAGTGAGGACAGGGGGCCATATGGCTACACCTTC
>NA|TRBV6-1|NA|TRBJ2-7
CASSPGLRYRIF
TGTGCCAGCAGCCCCGGTTTAAGATACCGGATCTTC
>many|TRBV6-1|NA|TRBJ2-3
CASSDGIGGTDTQYF
TGTGCCAGCAGTGATGGGATAGGGGGGACAGATACGCAGTATTTT
>NA|TRBV6-1|NA|TRBJ1-1
CASSGVGGTLGEAFF
TGTGCCAGCAGTGGAGTAGGGGGGACCTTGGGTGAAGCTTTCTTT
>NA|TRBV11-2|TRBD2|TRBJ2-2
CASRELAVNTGELFF
TGTGCCAGCAGGGAACTAGCGGTGAACACCGGGGAGCTGTTTTTT
>few|TRBV10-3|NA|TRBJ1-6
CAIRAGADSPLHF
TGTGCCATCAGGGCGGGGGCCGATTCACCCCTCCACTTT
>NA|TRBV25-1|NA|TRBJ1-1
CASSETGWGDEAFF
TGTGCCAGCAGTGAAACGGGCTGGGGGGATGAAGCTTTCTTT